Sequencing of this TCR beta chain was carried out in a study of T cell repertoires in cytomegalovirus infection (dated by TCRdb to the late 2010s). Notes on the research overall: The HLA type of each donor mattered for the analysis, because public TCR beta signatures pointed to carriage of CMV infection along with the matching HLA type. Findings and caveats that apply to the study as a whole: The ex vivo response was dominated by HLA-C-restricted CMV-specific TCR beta clonotypes, and the single most frequent clonotype in two of eight donors was supplied by these HLA-C-restricted clonotypes. Cumulative frequency of public TCR beta family members discriminated carriers of CMV infection plus the relevant HLA type in this cohort and an independent roughly 350-donor cohort.

On this clonotype: Its antigen target is currently unknown. Base qualities are not recorded, but no much larger clone differs from it by a single base.

Sequencer: Illumina HiSeq 1500. The public sequencing data were trimmed at Q25 with fastp and processed into clonotypes with MiXCR by TCRdb, which kept only in-frame beta chains. Identical CDR3 proteins give one entry, which carries the most common genes and DNA. The sample records under 300,000 distinct CDR3 sequences, over 15% of which are singletons. Of the sample, roughly half is held by the ten largest clones. CDR1 is given as LNHNV and CDR2 as YYDKDF, both from the germline V gene (reference sequence). The germline V end is reduced by 2 bases and the J end by 6 bases; junction bases left unmatched: 13. From the cysteine through the phenylalanine, the CDR3 covers 16 amino acids. The kept DNA is CDR3 alone, 48 bases in frame from the first base.

The clonotype comes from a human donor in good health (CMV status not recorded). Some clones in this sample may be carry-over from other donors' samples. Recombination linked TRBV15 to TRBJ2-7; 7 junctional bases match TRBD2. Sequencing was carried out using CD8+ T cells from PBMCs. The CDR3 protein is CATSRSTTGGRGEQYF. The sequenced DNA is TGTGCCACCAGCAGAAGTACAACGGGGGGTAGGGGCGAGCAGTACTTC.